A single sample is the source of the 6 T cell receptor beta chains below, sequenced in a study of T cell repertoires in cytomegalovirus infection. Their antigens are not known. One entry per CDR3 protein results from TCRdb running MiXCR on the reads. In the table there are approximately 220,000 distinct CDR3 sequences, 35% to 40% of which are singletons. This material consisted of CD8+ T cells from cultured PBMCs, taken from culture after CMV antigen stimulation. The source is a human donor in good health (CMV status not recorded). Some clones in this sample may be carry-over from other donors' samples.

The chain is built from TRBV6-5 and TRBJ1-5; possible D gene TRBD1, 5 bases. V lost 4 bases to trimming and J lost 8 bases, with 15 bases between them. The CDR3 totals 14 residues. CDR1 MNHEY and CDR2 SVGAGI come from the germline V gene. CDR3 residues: CASSSTGPLEPQHF. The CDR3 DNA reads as TGTGCCAGCAGTTCGACGGGGCCGCTTGAGCCCCAGCATTTT.

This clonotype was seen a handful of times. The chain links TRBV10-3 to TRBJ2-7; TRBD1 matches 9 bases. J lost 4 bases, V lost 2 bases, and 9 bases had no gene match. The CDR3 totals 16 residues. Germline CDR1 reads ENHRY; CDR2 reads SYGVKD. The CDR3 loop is CAISEATGQGSYEQYF. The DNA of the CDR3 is TGTGCCATCAGTGAGGCTACGGGACAGGGATCATACGAGCAGTACTTC.

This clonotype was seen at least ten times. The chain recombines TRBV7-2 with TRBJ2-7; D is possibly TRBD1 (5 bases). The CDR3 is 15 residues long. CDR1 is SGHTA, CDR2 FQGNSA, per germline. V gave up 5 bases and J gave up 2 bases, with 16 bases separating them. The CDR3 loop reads CASSPRAGQTYEQYF. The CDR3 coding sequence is TGTGCCAGCAGCCCCAGGGCCGGTCAGACCTACGAGCAGTACTTC.

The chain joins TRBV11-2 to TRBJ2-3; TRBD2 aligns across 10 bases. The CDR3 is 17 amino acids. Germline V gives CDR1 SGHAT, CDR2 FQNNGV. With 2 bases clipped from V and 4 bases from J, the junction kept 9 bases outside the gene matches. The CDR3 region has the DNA TGTGCCAGCAGCTTATCAGGGCTAGCGGGAGTCGCAGATACGCAGTATTTT. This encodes CASSLSGLAGVADTQYF.

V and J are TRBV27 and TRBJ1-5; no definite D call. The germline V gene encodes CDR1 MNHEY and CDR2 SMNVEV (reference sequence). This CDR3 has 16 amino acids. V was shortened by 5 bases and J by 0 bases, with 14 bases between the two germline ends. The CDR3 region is CASSPHHTYSNQPQHF. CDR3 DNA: TGTGCCAGCAGTCCCCACCATACGTATAGCAATCAGCCCCAGCATTTT.

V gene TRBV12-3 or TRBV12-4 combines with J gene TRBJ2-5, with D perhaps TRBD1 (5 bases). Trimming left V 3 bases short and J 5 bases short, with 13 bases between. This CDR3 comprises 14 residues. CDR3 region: CASSFRTFRETQYF. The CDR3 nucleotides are TGTGCCAGCAGTTTCAGGACATTCAGGGAGACCCAGTACTTC.